This passage covers 22 T cell receptor beta chains from one sample sequenced in a study of T cells in Graves' hyperthyroidism and ophthalmopathy. TCR beta CDR3 sequences were amplified from RNA transcripts. HTBI primers were used for first-round RT-PCR of the TCR CDR3. TCRdb fed the multiplex PCR reads into MiXCR, producing one record per CDR3 protein. The sample has hundreds of thousands of distinct CDR3 sequences, roughly a quarter seen once; the top ten hold over 9%. Sequenced material: blood. The receptors here all came from a woman under 40 with Graves' ophthalmopathy.

The chain is built from TRBV28 and TRBJ1-5; D not certain. The CDR3 loop spans 13 amino acids. The germline V gene has CDR1 MDHEN and CDR2 SYDVKM. V lost 6 bases to trimming and J lost 6 bases, with 12 bases between them. The CDR3 DNA sequence: TGTGCCAGCAGACTTTGGACCGCTCAGCCCCAGCATTTT. It encodes CASRLWTAQPQHF.

This clonotype has ten or more counts. V gene TRBV4-1 combines with J gene TRBJ2-7, with TRBD2 matching over 7 bases. CDR1 is MGHRA, CDR2 YSYEKL, per germline. The ends lost 0 bases at V and 2 bases at J; junction bases unmatched: 10. The CDR3 consists of 17 residues. The DNA for the CDR3 is TGCGCCAGCAGCCAAGATTTCGGGAGCGGGGTAGCCTACGAGCAGTACTTC. It translates to CASSQDFGSGVAYEQYF.

At least ten counts were recorded for this clonotype. The chain couples TRBV27 to TRBJ2-2; possibly TRBD1 for D (5 bases). This CDR3 is built from 16 residues. Trimming took 1 base from V and 4 from J, leaving 13 bases between them. Germline V gene sequence: CDR1 MNHEY, CDR2 SMNVEV (reference sequence). CDR3: CASSLYAGIRTGELFF. The CDR3 nucleotides are TGTGCCAGCAGTTTATATGCAGGGATTCGCACCGGGGAGCTGTTTTTT.

This clonotype was seen many times. V is TRBV14 and J is TRBJ1-1, with D maybe TRBD1 (5 bases). Trimming took 0 bases from V and 3 from J, leaving 14 bases between them. The CDR3 has 16 amino acids. CDR1 SGHDN and CDR2 FVKESK come from the germline V gene. The CDR3 loop is CASSQDPSGRDTEAFF. The CDR3 region has the DNA TGTGCCAGCAGCCAAGACCCGTCAGGGCGCGACACTGAAGCTTTCTTT.

The chain carries TRBV5-4 and TRBJ2-7; no clear D. V was cut by 0 bases and J by 3 bases, with 10 bases left in between. The V gene's germline CDR1 is SGHNT and CDR2 YYREEE (reference sequence). The CDR3 covers 14 residues. The CDR3: CASSLGAEIYEQYF. The CDR3 bases are TGTGCCAGCAGCTTGGGTGCGGAAATCTACGAGCAGTACTTC.

This clonotype has a handful of counts. V and J are TRBV5-1 and TRBJ1-3; D ambiguous. V lost 0 bases to trimming and J lost 1 base, with 14 bases between them. The germline gives CDR1 SGHRS, CDR2 YFSETQ. The CDR3 loop spans 17 amino acids. CDR3: CASSLAGITRSGNTIYF. The CDR3 bases are TGCGCCAGCAGCTTGGCCGGGATAACAAGGTCTGGAAACACCATATATTTT.

The chain has TRBV20-1 and TRBJ2-7; TRBD1 matches at 9 bases. The V gene's germline CDR1 is DFQATT and CDR2 SNEGSKA (reference sequence). V shed 0 bases, J shed 6 bases, and the junction held 6 bases outside the gene matches. The CDR3 runs 14 residues. The CDR3 DNA follows: TGCAGTGCTAGAGAGGGACAGGGAAGTGGCGAGCAGTACTTC. The encoded protein is CSAREGQGSGEQYF.

The V gene is TRBV11-2, the J gene TRBJ2-7, with 7 bases fitting TRBD2. The J segment lost 1 base and the V segment lost 4 bases, leaving 7 bases of the junction unmatched. Germline CDR1 and CDR2: SGHAT and FQNNGV. The CDR3 runs to 15 residues. CDR3 in amino acids: CASSSEGTKSYEQYF. In nucleotides, the CDR3 is TGTGCCAGCAGCTCCGAGGGGACTAAGTCCTACGAGCAGTACTTC.

There are many counts of this clonotype. The chain is built from TRBV30 and TRBJ1-5; maybe TRBD1 (5 bases). This CDR3 has 14 amino acids. V was shortened by 4 bases and J by 1 base, with 11 bases between the two germline ends. The germline CDR1 and CDR2 sequences are GTSNPN and SVGIG (reference sequence). The CDR3 here is CAWTAGRSNQPQHF. The DNA for the CDR3 is TGTGCCTGGACCGCGGGACGGAGCAATCAGCCCCAGCATTTT.

As DNA, the CDR3 is TGTGCCAGCAGCGCCACCCGGGAGCAGTACTTC. Translating gives CASSATREQYF. The rearrangement joins TRBV6-1 to TRBJ2-7, with D hard to call. The CDR3 covers 11 residues. Germline values: CDR1 MNHNS, CDR2 SASEGT. The V and J ends lost 6 bases and 7 bases respectively, with 10 bases between them.

CDR3 nucleotide sequence: TGCAGTGCTAGCGGGACAGGGGAGACCCAGTACTTC. Residues: CSASGTGETQYF. The V call is TRBV20-1, the J call TRBJ2-5; 9 positions agree with TRBD1. From germline, CDR1 is DFQATT and CDR2 SNEGSKA (reference sequence). Trimming took 3 bases from V and 5 from J; bases not matched to a gene: 1. The CDR3 spans 12 residues.

The chain recombines TRBV6-5 with TRBJ1-1; D gene uncertain. With 2 bases removed from V and 7 bases from J, the gap between germline ends came to 8 bases. Germline CDR1 MNHEY, CDR2 SVGAGI. CDR3 size: 12 residues. CDR3 sequence (DNA): TGTGCCAGCAGTTACCCCGCGAATGAAGCTTTCTTT. It codes for CASSYPANEAFF.

The V gene is TRBV10-3, the J gene TRBJ2-7; 7 bases line up with TRBD2. The CDR3 consists of 13 residues. The V gene's germline CDR1 is ENHRY and CDR2 SYGVKD. Unmatched junction bases numbered 7, after V lost 6 bases and J lost 5 bases. The CDR3, as DNA: TGTGCCATCAGCCCGAGACTAGCCAACGAGCAGTACTTC. Translated: CAISPRLANEQYF.

This clonotype was detected once. The chain is built from TRBV6-1 and TRBJ2-3; 7 bases are shared with TRBD2. The V gene's germline CDR1 is MNHNS and CDR2 SASEGT. The CDR3 length is 13 residues. V was clipped by 6 bases and J by 5 bases; unmatched bases: 5. The CDR3: CASSPAGRDTQYF. CDR3 DNA sequence: TGTGCCAGCAGCCCAGCGGGGAGAGATACGCAGTATTTT.

The chain employs TRBV6-1 and TRBJ2-2; possible D gene TRBD2, 5 bases. The CDR3 is 14 amino acids. Between the trimmed V and J ends, which lost 6 bases and 6 bases, there was a span of 14 bases. Germline V CDR1 and CDR2: MNHNS, SASEGT. Here the CDR3 DNA reads TGTGCCAGCAGAACCGGGGATCGGGCCGGGGAGCTGTTTTTT. Protein product: CASRTGDRAGELFF.

This clonotype was counted only a few times. V is TRBV20-1 and J is TRBJ1-5; tentative D call: TRBD1 (6 bases). V lost 3 bases, J lost 5 bases, and 11 bases lay in between. Germline assignment: CDR1 DFQATT and CDR2 SNEGSKA (reference sequence). The CDR3 length is 13 residues. This CDR3 is CSASDRPDQPQHF. The CDR3 bases are TGCAGTGCTAGCGACAGGCCCGATCAGCCCCAGCATTTT.

The chain recombines TRBV2 with TRBJ1-2, with D hard to call. V was trimmed by 6 bases and J by 5 bases, leaving 10 bases between them. There are 12 residues in the CDR3. Germline-derived CDR1 and CDR2 are SNHLY and FYNNEI. This chain's CDR3 is CASRDEGYGYTF. The CDR3 nucleotides are TGTGCCAGCAGGGACGAAGGGTATGGCTACACCTTC.

This clonotype was counted ten times or more. The chain employs TRBV6-5 and TRBJ2-5, with D maybe TRBD1 (6 bases). The CDR3 has 15 residues. Trimming pared 3 bases from V and 4 bases from J, leaving 15 bases between. Germline loops: CDR1 MNHEY, CDR2 SVGAGI. CDR3 coding DNA: TGTGCCAGCAGTTATACCGCACAGGGACGAGAGACCCAGTACTTC. This translates into CASSYTAQGRETQYF.

This clonotype was counted ten times or more. This sequence joins TRBV19 and TRBJ1-5, with 7 bases aligning to TRBD1. CDR1 LNHDA and CDR2 SQIVND come from the germline V gene (reference sequence). This CDR3 contains 13 residues. J was trimmed by 11 bases and V by 3 bases; bases with no gene match: 7. CDR3 residues: CASSIGTAFTQHF. For the CDR3, the DNA is TGTGCCAGTAGTATTGGGACAGCATTTACCCAGCATTTT. The whole variable domain, filled in from reference TRBV19 and TRBJ1-5, reads DGGITQSPKYLFRKEGQNVTLSCEQNLNHDAMYWYRQDPGQGLRLIYYSQIVNDFQKGDIAEGYSVSREKKESFPLTVTSAQKNPTAFYLCASSIGTAFTQHFGDGTRLSIL.

This clonotype appeared many times. CDR3 sequence reads: CAGNLAGRSVYEQYF. CDR3 DNA sequence: TGTGCCGGCAACCTAGCGGGACGTTCTGTCTACGAGCAGTACTTC. V and J are TRBV5-3 and TRBJ2-7; 9 bases fit TRBD2. TRBV5-3 is placed among ORFs of uncertain function. CDR3 length: 15 residues. V lost 10 bases to trimming and J lost 3 bases; unmatched junction nucleotides: 14.

The table lists this clonotype with many counts. The V and J genes are TRBV28 and TRBJ1-1; possible D gene TRBD1, 5 bases. Germline CDR1 MDHEN, CDR2 SYDVKM. The CDR3 extends over 15 amino acids. Trimming removed 5 bases from V and 1 base from J, with 14 bases in between. In nucleotides, the CDR3 is TGTGCCAGCAGTCCCGATGCGAGGGGGAACACTGAAGCTTTCTTT. This gives the protein CASSPDARGNTEAFF.

This clonotype showed up many times. The chain joins TRBV30 to TRBJ1-1, with TRBD1 matching 9 bases. J gave up 5 bases and V 3 bases, and 7 bases lay outside the gene matches. CDR3 length: 14 amino acids. Per germline, CDR1 GTSNPN and CDR2 SVGIG (reference sequence). CDR3 in amino acids: CAWSQDRGSTEAFF. Here the CDR3 DNA reads TGTGCCTGGAGCCAGGACAGGGGAAGTACTGAAGCTTTCTTT.